This TCR beta chain was recorded in a study of neurological immune-mediated disorders (dated by TCRdb to the late 2010s). Regarding the research as a whole: Peripheral blood TCR-beta repertoires from patients with HTLV-I-associated myelopathy (HAM/TSP), patients with multiple sclerosis, and healthy controls were compared in the study using UMI-based sequencing. Longitudinal HAM/TSP donors and healthy donors each had 3 time-points at intervals of about 3-45 months. The cohort comprised 65 to 75 subjects: roughly 14 HAM/TSP patients, 34 multiple sclerosis patients and around 20 healthy controls. Alongside PBMC samples, the set of more than 80 TCR-beta libraries contained longitudinal samples, technical triplicates, and paired CD4+ and CD8+ T-cell subsets that had been sorted.

This clonotype was seen repeatedly, ten times or more. Its specific antigen is unknown. Base qualities are not at hand, and no much larger clone is one base apart. This specimen's time point label, interpreted: longitudinal time-point 3. For unsorted PBMC libraries, 2 million PBMCs were used after storage in RNAlater at -80 degrees C until RNA extraction. Peripheral blood was subjected to Ficoll-Hypaque density gradient centrifugation to isolate PBMCs, which were then cryopreserved in liquid nitrogen. Points the paper makes about the study in general: TCR clonal expansion was greatest in HAM/TSP patients and smallest in MS patients, who ranked below even healthy controls. Across subjects, expanded clones never shared an identical CDR3 amino acid sequence, which suggests that the TCR-beta repertoires in every group were private.

From its cysteine to its phenylalanine, the CDR3 spans 17 amino acids. Of the read, only the CDR3 DNA is kept; its 51 bases are in frame from base 1. cDNA synthesis used template-switch 5'RACE with a primer carrying a 10-nucleotide random unique molecular identifier tagging each TCR transcript. Every sequencing run covered 15-18 subjects and yielded more than 160 million TCR-beta sequences. Total RNA was extracted with the RNeasy kit. TCR-beta VDJ regions were amplified with primers for the TCR constant region and the 5'RACE anchor, using the KAPA Real-time Library Amplification kit. A first PCR added sample indexes and Illumina adaptors, after which a second PCR increased the library yield. After Ampure bead purification, the TCR product of roughly 650 bp was size-selected on a 2% E-gel SizeSelection system. Library quality was checked on a Bioanalyzer, concentration was measured with Qubit, and libraries were quantified with the Kapa Library Quantification kit before pooling. An Illumina HiSeq 2500 was used to sequence the libraries paired-end at 2 x 150 bp. To increase sequence diversity, roughly 24-32% phiX was spiked into each library pool. As for the original processing: Quality-filtered reads were processed with the UMI-based MiGEC pipeline, and over 80% of raw TCR sequences were removed by the MiGEC pipeline during error correction. IMGT germline references were used for alignment of VDJ genes, and clonotypes were defined by a unique CDR3 amino acid sequence together with V-J genes. VDJtools evaluated clonal expansion, Shannon diversity and CDR3 relatedness (CalcPairwiseDistances, ClusterSamples); CLCbio workbench built phylogenetic trees. A clone was classed as expanded if it had 8 or more unique UMIs, a cutoff based on coefficient-of-variation modelling across technical triplicates. TCRdb trimmed public reads at Q25 via fastp, called clones via MiXCR and kept in-frame beta chains. Each entry is one CDR3 protein sequence, shown with its most common DNA and genes. What appears here as the V and J calls and clone size reflects TCRdb's work, not the paper's. Counted in this sample were 85,000 to 110,000 distinct CDR3 sequences; 10% to 14% of them appeared once. The ten most abundant clones make up approximately 3.4% of the sample.

The specimen sequenced was PBMCs. The clonotype originates from a female donor with HTLV-1-associated myelopathy (HAM/TSP). The chain joins TRBV21-1 to TRBJ2-2; the D call of TRBD1 is as the table states it, not checked on the DNA. TRBV21-1 is marked as a pseudogene. The CDR3 in this case is CASSKASGGANTGELFF. The base sequence is TGTGCCAGCAGCAAAGCTTCAGGGGGCGCGAACACCGGGGAGCTGTTTTTT.